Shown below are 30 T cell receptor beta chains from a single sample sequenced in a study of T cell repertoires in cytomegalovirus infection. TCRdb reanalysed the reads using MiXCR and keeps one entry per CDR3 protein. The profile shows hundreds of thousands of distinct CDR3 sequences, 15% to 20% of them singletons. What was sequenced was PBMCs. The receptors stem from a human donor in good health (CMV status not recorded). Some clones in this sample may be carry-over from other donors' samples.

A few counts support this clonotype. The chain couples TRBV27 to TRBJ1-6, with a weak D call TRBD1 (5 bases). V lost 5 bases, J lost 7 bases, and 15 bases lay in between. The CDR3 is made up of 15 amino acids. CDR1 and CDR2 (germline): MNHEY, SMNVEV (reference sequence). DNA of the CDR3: TGTGCCAGCAGTCCCCGAGGCAGGGAAAATTCACCCCTCCACTTT. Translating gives CASSPRGRENSPLHF.

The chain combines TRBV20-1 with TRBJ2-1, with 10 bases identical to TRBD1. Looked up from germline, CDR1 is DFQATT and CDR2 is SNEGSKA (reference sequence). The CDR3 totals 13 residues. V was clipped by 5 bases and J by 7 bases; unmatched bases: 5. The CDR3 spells CSASRDRGNEQFF. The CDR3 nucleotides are TGCAGTGCTTCGCGGGACAGGGGAAATGAGCAGTTCTTC.

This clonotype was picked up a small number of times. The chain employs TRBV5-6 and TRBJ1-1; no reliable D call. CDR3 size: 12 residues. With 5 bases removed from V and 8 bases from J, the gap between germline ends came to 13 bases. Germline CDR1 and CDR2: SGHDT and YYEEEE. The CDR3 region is CASSPVGGEAFF. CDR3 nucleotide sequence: TGTGCCAGCAGTCCGGTGGGAGGAGAAGCTTTCTTT.

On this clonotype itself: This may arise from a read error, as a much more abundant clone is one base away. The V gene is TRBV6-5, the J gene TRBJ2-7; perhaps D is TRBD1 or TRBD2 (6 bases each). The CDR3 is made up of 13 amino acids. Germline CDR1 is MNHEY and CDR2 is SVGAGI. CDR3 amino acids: CPSSYGGAYEQYF. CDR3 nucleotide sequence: TGTCCCAGCAGTTACGGGGGCGCCTACGAGCAGTACTTC.

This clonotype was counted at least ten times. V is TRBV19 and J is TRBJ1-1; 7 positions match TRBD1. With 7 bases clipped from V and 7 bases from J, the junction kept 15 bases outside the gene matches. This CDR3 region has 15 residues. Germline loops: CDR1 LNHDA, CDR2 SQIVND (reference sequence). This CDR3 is CASNKRQGQLYEAFF. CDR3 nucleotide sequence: TGTGCCAGTAATAAACGGCAGGGACAGCTATATGAAGCTTTCTTT.

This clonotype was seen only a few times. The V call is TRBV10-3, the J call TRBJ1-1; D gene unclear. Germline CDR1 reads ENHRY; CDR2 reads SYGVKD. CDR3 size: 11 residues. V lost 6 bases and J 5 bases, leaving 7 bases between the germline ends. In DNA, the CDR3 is TGTGCCATCAGCCCGGGGACTGAAGCTTTCTTT. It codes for CAISPGTEAFF.

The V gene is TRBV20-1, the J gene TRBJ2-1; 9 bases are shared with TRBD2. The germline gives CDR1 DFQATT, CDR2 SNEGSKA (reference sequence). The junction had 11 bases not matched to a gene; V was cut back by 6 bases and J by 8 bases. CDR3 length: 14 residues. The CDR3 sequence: CSARRGTSPDEQFF. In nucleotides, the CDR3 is TGCAGTGCCCGCCGCGGGACTAGCCCTGATGAGCAGTTCTTC.

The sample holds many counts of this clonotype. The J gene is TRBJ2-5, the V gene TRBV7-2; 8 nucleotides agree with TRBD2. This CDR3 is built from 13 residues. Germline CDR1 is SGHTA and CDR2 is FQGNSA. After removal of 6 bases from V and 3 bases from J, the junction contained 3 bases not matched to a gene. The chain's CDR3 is CASRELAEETQYF. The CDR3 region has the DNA TGTGCCAGCAGGGAACTAGCGGAAGAGACCCAGTACTTC.

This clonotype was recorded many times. CDR3 region: CASSLSLRRAGKDSAYGYTF. CDR3 coding DNA: TGTGCCAGCAGCTTATCTCTACGACGGGCAGGGAAAGATTCAGCCTATGGCTACACCTTC. V usage is TRBV7-9 and J usage is TRBJ1-2, with D perhaps matching TRBD1 (5 bases). The CDR3 totals 20 residues. Germline CDR1 is SEHNR and CDR2 is FQNEAQ (reference sequence). V was clipped by 2 bases and J by 4 bases, with 29 bases between them. Filled out from reference TRBV7-9 and TRBJ1-2, the complete variable domain reads DTGVSQNPRHKITKRGQNVTFRCDPISEHNRLYWYRQTLGQGPEFLTYFQNEAQLEKSRLLSDRFSAERPKGSFSTLEIQRTEQGDSAMYLCASSLSLRRAGKDSAYGYTFGSGTRLTVV.

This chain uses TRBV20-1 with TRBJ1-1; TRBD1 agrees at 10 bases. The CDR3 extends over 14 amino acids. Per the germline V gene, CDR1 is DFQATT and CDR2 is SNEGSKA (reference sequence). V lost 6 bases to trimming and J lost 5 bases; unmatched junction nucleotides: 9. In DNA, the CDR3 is TGCAGTGCGACACGACAGGGGGCAGGGACTGAAGCTTTCTTT. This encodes CSATRQGAGTEAFF.

The CDR3 bases are TGTGCCAGCAGCTCGCCCATGGACAGCGCATCCTCGAACACTGAAGCTTTCTTT. Encoded protein: CASSSPMDSASSNTEAFF. This sequence joins TRBV7-9 and TRBJ1-1; weak D call: TRBD1 (6 bases). There are 18 residues in the CDR3. Per germline, CDR1 SEHNR and CDR2 FQNEAQ (reference sequence). With 4 bases removed from V and 1 base from J, the gap between germline ends came to 22 bases.

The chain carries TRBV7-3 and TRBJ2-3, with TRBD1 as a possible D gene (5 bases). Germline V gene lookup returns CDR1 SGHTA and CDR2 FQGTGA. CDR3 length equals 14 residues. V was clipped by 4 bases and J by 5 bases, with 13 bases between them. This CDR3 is CASSWAGQGDTQYF. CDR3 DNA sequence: TGTGCCAGCAGCTGGGCAGGACAAGGAGATACGCAGTATTTT.

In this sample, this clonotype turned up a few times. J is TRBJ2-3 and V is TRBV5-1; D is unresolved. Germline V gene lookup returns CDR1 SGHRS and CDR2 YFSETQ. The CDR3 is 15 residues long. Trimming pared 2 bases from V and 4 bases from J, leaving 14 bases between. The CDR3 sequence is CASSFGRTASDTQYF. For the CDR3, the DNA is TGCGCCAGCAGCTTCGGACGGACGGCGTCAGATACGCAGTATTTT.

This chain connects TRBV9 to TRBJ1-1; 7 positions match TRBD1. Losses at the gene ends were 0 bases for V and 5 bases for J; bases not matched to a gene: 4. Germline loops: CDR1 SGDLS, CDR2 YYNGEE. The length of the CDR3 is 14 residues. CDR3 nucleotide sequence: TGTGCCAGCAGCGTAGAGGGGGCTGGGACTGAAGCTTTCTTT. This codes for CASSVEGAGTEAFF.

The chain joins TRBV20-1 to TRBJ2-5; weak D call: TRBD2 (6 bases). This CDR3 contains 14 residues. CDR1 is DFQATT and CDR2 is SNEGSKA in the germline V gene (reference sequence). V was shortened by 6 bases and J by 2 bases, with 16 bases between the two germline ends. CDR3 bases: TGCAGTGCAGACTCTGGGCTAGCGCAAGAGACCCAGTACTTC. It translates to CSADSGLAQETQYF.

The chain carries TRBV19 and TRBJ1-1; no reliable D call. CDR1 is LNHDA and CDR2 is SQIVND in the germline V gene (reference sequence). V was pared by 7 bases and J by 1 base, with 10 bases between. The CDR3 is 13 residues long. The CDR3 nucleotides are TGTGCCAGTAAAATAGGCCCGAACACTGAAGCTTTCTTT. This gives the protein CASKIGPNTEAFF.

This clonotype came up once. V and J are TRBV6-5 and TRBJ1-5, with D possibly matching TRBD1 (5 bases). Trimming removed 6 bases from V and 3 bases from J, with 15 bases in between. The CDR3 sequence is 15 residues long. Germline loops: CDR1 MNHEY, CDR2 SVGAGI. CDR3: CASRPELGTNQPQHF. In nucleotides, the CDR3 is TGTGCCAGCAGGCCCGAGTTGGGGACCAATCAGCCCCAGCATTTT.

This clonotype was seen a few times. CDR3 in amino acids: CASSKGGLREQYF. The CDR3 DNA follows: TGTGCCAGCAGTAAAGGGGGATTGCGCGAGCAGTACTTC. V gene TRBV28 combines with J gene TRBJ2-7; tentatively, D is TRBD1 (6 bases). CDR3 length: 13 amino acids. Germline V CDR1 and CDR2: MDHEN, SYDVKM. Trimming pared 5 bases from V and 6 bases from J, leaving 14 bases between.

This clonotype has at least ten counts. The CDR3 coding sequence is TGTGCCAGCAGCCGGACAGGCTCCTACAATGAGCAGTTCTTC. It specifies CASSRTGSYNEQFF. J is TRBJ2-1 and V is TRBV6-1; 7 bases align to TRBD1. This CDR3 is built from 14 residues. Unmatched junction bases numbered 2, after V lost 6 bases and J lost 0 bases. The germline V gene has CDR1 MNHNS and CDR2 SASEGT.

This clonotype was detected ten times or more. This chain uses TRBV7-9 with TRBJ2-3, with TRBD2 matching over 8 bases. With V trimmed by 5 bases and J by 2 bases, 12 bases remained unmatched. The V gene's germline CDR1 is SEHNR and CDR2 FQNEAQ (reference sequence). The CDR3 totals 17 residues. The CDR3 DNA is TGTGCCAGCAGCCCTTTTACCGGGACTAGACTCACAGATACGCAGTATTTT. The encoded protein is CASSPFTGTRLTDTQYF.

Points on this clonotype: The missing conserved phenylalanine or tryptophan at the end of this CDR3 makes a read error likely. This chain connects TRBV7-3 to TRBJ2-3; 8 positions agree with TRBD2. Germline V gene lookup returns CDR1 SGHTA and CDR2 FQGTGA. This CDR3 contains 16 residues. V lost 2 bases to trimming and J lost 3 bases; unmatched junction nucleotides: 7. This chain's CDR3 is CASSLLGGGGTDTQYI. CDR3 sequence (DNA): TGTGCCAGCAGCTTATTGGGGGGCGGGGGGACAGATACGCAGTATATT.

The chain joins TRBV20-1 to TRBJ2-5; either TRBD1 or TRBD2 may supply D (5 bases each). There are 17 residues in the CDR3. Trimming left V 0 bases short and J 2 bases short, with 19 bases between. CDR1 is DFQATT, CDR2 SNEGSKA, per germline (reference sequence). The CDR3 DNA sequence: TGCAGTGCTAGAGATTTAACGGGACGATGGACACAAGAGACCCAGTACTTC. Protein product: CSARDLTGRWTQETQYF.

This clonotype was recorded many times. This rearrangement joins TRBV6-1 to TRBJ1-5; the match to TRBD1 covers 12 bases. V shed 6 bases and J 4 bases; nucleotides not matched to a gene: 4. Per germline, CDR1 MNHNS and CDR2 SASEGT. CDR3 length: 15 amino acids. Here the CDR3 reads CASRGQGAGNQPQHF. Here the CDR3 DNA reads TGTGCCAGCAGGGGACAGGGGGCGGGGAATCAGCCCCAGCATTTT.

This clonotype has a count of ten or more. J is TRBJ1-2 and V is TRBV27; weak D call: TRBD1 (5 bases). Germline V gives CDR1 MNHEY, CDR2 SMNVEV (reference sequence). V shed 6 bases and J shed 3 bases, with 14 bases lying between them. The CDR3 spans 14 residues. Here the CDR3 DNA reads TGTGCCAGCAGCCCACAACAGGATTACTATGGCTACACCTTC. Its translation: CASSPQQDYYGYTF.

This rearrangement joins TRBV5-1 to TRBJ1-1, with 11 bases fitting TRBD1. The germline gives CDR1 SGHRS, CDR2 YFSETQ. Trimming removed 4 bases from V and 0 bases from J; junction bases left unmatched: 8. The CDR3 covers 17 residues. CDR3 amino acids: CASSAGTGGPLNTEAFF. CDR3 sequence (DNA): TGCGCCAGCAGCGCTGGGACAGGGGGGCCCTTGAACACTGAAGCTTTCTTT.

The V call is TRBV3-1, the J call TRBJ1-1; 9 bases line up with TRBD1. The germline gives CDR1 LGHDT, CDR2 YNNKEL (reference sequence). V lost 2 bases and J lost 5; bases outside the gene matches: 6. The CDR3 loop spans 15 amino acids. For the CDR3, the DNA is TGTGCCAGCAGCCAAAATTCGGGACAGGGTACTGAAGCTTTCTTT. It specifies CASSQNSGQGTEAFF.

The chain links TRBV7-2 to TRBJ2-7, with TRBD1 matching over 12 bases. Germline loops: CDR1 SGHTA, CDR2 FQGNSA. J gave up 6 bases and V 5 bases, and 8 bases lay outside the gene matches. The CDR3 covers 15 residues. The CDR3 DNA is TGTGCCAGCAGCCCCCAGGGGACAGGGGGCAGCGAGCAGTACTTC. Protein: CASSPQGTGGSEQYF. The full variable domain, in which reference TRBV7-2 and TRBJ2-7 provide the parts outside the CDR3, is GAGVSQSPSNKVTEKGKDVELRCDPISGHTALYWYRQSLGQGLEFLIYFQGNSAPDKSGLPSDRFSAERTGGSVSTLTIQRTQQEDSAVYLCASSPQGTGGSEQYFGPGTRLTVT.

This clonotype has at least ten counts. The CDR3 loop is CASRIRVANTEAFF. The CDR3, as DNA: TGTGCCAGCAGGATCAGGGTCGCGAACACTGAAGCTTTCTTT. This rearrangement joins TRBV12-3 or TRBV12-4 to TRBJ1-1; a possible D gene is TRBD1 (5 bases). V lost 6 bases and J lost 1, with 12 bases in between. The CDR3 has 14 residues.

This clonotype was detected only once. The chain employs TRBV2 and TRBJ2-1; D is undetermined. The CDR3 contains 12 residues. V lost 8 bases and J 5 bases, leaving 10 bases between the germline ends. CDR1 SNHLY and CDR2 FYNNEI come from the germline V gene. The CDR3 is CASPARNNEQFF. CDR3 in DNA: TGTGCCAGCCCGGCGAGGAACAATGAGCAGTTCTTC. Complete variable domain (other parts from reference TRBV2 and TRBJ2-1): EPEVTQTPSHQVTQMGQEVILRCVPISNHLYFYWYRQILGQKVEFLVSFYNNEISEKSEIFDDQFSVERPDGSNFTLKIRSTKLEDSAMYFCASPARNNEQFFGPGTRLTVL.

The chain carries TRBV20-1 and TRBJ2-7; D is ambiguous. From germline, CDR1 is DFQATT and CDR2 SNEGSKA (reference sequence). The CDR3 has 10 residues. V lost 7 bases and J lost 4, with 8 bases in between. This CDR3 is CSGRPYEQYF. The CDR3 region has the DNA TGCAGTGGGCGGCCGTACGAGCAGTACTTC.